The clone carrying this T cell receptor (beta chain) was found a few times. This specimen comes from a study of blood T cell repertoires in COVID-19. Original data processing: Amplification with reference gene primers provided the estimates of nucleated cell counts. Sequenced by immunoSEQ multiplex PCR; TCRdb stores in-frame clones only, minus some. D and trimming were read from the DNA, whereas the V and J calls and clone size are those reported in that table. The sample has 310,000 or so clones, 75% to 90% seen once; the top ten hold roughly 2%. Germline CDR1 is MNHNS and CDR2 is SASEGT. The CDR3 is made up of 17 amino acids. V lost 2 bases, J lost 3 bases, and 8 bases stayed unmatched.

The source material was peripheral blood. The source is a woman between 45 and 60 years old who had recovered from COVID-19. The chain is built from TRBV6-1 and TRBJ1-2; 11 bases line up with TRBD1. CDR3 DNA sequence: TGTGCCAGCAGTGAATTCCCCGGGACAGGGGGGCACTATGGCTACACCTTC. It encodes CASSEFPGTGGHYGYTF.